This T cell receptor (beta chain) was documented in a study of cytomegalovirus exposure and HLA in healthy donors. General observations from the study: Accurate predictions that matched the HLA-A and HLA-B alleles of most subjects were reportedly made from TCR beta sequences.

Note on this clone: Its target is unknown.

Germline CDR1 is SGHDT and CDR2 is YYEEEE. The V end lost 0 bases, the J end lost 2 bases, and 8 bases lay between the germline ends. The CDR3 is 14 residues long. The study ran its PCR with 60 Vbeta and 13 Jbeta primers. Generated by immunoSEQ multiplex PCR, the TCRdb table keeps only in-frame clones and is missing some. The sample includes about 140,000 clones, 80% seen only once; the top ten take roughly 14%. The receptor was isolated from a woman between 35 and 50 years old in good health and CMV-seronegative. This sequence joins TRBV5-6 and TRBJ1-1; a possible D gene is TRBD1 (5 bases). The source material was PBMCs. Here the CDR3 DNA reads TGTGCCAGCAGCTTGGGACAGAGAAACACTGAAGCTTTCTTT. Its protein is CASSLGQRNTEAFF.